This T cell receptor beta chain derives from a study of PD-1 blockade in classical Hodgkin lymphoma. Notes on the study in general: By C4D1, CD4+ diversity increased significantly, especially in complete responders. As was reported, newly diagnosed patients showed lower baseline TCR diversity than healthy donors did. Why the repertoires differ is still unclear, perhaps disease activity or prior therapy.

Each patient's relapse followed autologous stem cell transplantation, and brentuximab vedotin exposure varied. The CDR3 sequence is 13 residues long. Germline-derived CDR1 and CDR2 are SEHNR and FQNEAQ (reference sequence). Trimming removed 2 bases from V and 0 bases from J, with 4 bases in between. As to this clone: What it binds is unknown.

The table came from immunoSEQ multiplex PCR; TCRdb's copy has only in-frame clones and leaves some out. The data show approximately 15,000 clones, roughly 80% seen once. The gene calls are TRBV7-9 and TRBJ1-2; no firm D call. The sample consisted of peripheral blood mononuclear cells (PBMCs), taken before the second cycle of nivolumab. The receptor was isolated from a human donor with classical Hodgkin lymphoma. The CDR3 DNA follows: TGTGCCAGCAGCTTAACAGCTAACTATGGCTACACCTTC. It encodes CASSLTANYGYTF.